The 6 T cell receptor beta chains in this list originate from one sample, sequenced in a study of T cell changes during pregnancy in multiple sclerosis. The method was immunoSEQ multiplex PCR; TCRdb's version includes in-frame clones alone and lacks a portion of them. The profile shows about 79,000 clones, under 95% of them singletons. The sample in question was CD4+ T cells from peripheral blood mononuclear cells, obtained in the second trimester of pregnancy. The receptors come from a female donor with multiple sclerosis, enrolled in a pregnancy study.

V gene TRBV30 combines with J gene TRBJ2-5; 9 nucleotides match TRBD2. CDR1 and CDR2 (germline): GTSNPN, SVGIG (reference sequence). Unmatched junction bases numbered 12, after V lost 8 bases and J lost 5 bases. There are 14 residues in the CDR3. CDR3 DNA sequence: TGTGCCCAAAGGAAAGCGGGAGGTCAGGAGACCCAGTACTTC. Translating gives CAQRKAGGQETQYF.

The V and J genes are TRBV7-6 and TRBJ2-1, with 7 positions matching TRBD1. V was pared by 2 bases and J by 1 base, with 5 bases of the junction left unmatched. CDR1 SGHVS and CDR2 FNYEAQ come from the germline V gene. The CDR3 is 16 amino acids. The DNA for the CDR3 is TGTGCCAGCAGCTTAAGGCAGGGGGTTTCCTACAATGAGCAGTTCTTC. Its protein product is CASSLRQGVSYNEQFF. The full variable domain, its missing parts supplied by reference TRBV7-6 and TRBJ2-1, is GAGVSQSPRYKVTKRGQDVALRCDPISGHVSLYWYRQALGQGPEFLTYFNYEAQQDKSGLPNDRFSAERPEGSISTLTIQRTEQRDSAMYRCASSLRQGVSYNEQFFGPGTRLTVL.

The chain carries TRBV7-6 and TRBJ2-3; 11 bases align to TRBD2. Germline trimming cut 5 bases from V and 5 bases from J; bases unmatched to any gene: 9. The CDR3 spans 16 residues. CDR1 and CDR2 from the germline V gene are SGHVS and FNYEAQ. The CDR3 loop is CASSGISGGAGDTQYF. CDR3 bases: TGTGCCAGCAGCGGCATTAGCGGGGGGGCTGGAGATACGCAGTATTTT.

The V call is TRBV6-1, the J call TRBJ2-7, with D unresolved. From germline, CDR1 is MNHNS and CDR2 SASEGT. The CDR3 runs to 12 residues. Trimming took 4 bases from V and 2 from J, leaving 6 bases between them. Written as DNA, the CDR3 is TGTGCCAGCAGTGTGGGCCCCTACGAGCAGTACTTC. Translation: CASSVGPYEQYF.

The chain couples TRBV7-3 to TRBJ2-2, with 12 nucleotides matching TRBD2. CDR1 is SGHTA, CDR2 FQGTGA, per germline. This CDR3 is built from 17 residues. The V gene end was trimmed by 5 bases and the J gene end by 10 bases; junction bases not matched to a gene: 14. This CDR3 is CASSPSPGLAGRSELFF. Written as DNA, the CDR3 is TGTGCCAGCAGCCCCTCGCCGGGACTAGCGGGCCGGTCGGAGCTGTTTTTT.

V is TRBV13 and J is TRBJ2-3; TRBD1 matches at 8 bases. Germline CDR1 reads PRHDT; CDR2 reads FYEKMQ (reference sequence). The length of the CDR3 is 16 residues. The V gene end was trimmed by 2 bases and the J gene end by 5 bases; junction bases not matched to a gene: 9. CDR3 DNA sequence: TGTGCCAGCAGCTTACCTCCAGGGGGCAGTGGAGATACGCAGTATTTT. Residues: CASSLPPGGSGDTQYF.